The clone carrying this TCR beta chain appeared once. Its antigen is not identified. The data were obtained in a study of OX40 agonist ivuxolimab in advanced cancers. Study-level information: Participants averaged approximately 60 years of age (range roughly 23 to 79) and were approximately 81% male.

This CDR3 has 14 amino acids. Looked up from germline, CDR1 is LNHDA and CDR2 is SQIVND (reference sequence). Trimming removed 8 bases from V and 8 bases from J, with 18 bases in between. General study points: Fewer expanded clones were found on average in CD4+ than in CD8+ T cells. Among the lowest peripheral clonal expansion occurred in 0.1-3.0 mg/kg partial responders. Antigens targeted by the expanded peripheral T cells were not determined.

Produced via immunoSEQ multiplex PCR; TCRdb's table is partial and in-frame only. The data show more than 35,000 clones, more than 70% seen once. This TCR derives from an adult with an advanced solid tumor such as melanoma, head and neck, liver or kidney cancer. V and J are TRBV19 and TRBJ1-4, with D hard to call. Sequenced material: CD4+ or CD8+ T cells sorted from blood, taken in a trial of the OX40 agonist ivuxolimab. The CDR3 protein is CASHVGQRNEKLFF. The CDR3 DNA follows: TGTGCCAGTCACGTGGGCCAGCGGAACGAAAAACTGTTTTTT.